The rows below give T cell receptor beta chains drawn from one sample of a study of T-cell reconstitution after alpha-beta-depleted transplantation in children. TCRdb reprocessed the PCR reads via MiXCR and lists one record per CDR3 protein. Among around 490,000 distinct CDR3 sequences listed, roughly 11% were seen once. Source: PBMCs, mostly from graft donor cells, taken 180 days after TCRalphabeta/CD19-depleted stem cell transplant. The receptors originated from a female patient under 10 years old who had a stem cell transplant for aplastic anemia, so the T cells may come from the graft donor. Both conserved end residues are part of each CDR3. D genes are given only for firm matches. The size entry is marked missing in some rows and otherwise reads once, few, many or a size class.

J: TRBJ2-1; D: TRBD1; size: -; V: TRBV20-1; DNA: TGCAGTGACATACCGGGACAGGGTCGACATGAGCAGTTCTTC; CDR3: CSDIPGQGRHEQFF
J: TRBJ2-1; D: TRBD2; size: -; V: TRBV18; DNA: TGTGCCAGCTCACCAGTTGGTCTAGCGGGAGAGGAAAATGAGCAGTTCTTC; CDR3: CASSPVGLAGEENEQFF
J: TRBJ2-1; D: TRBD1; size: few; V: TRBV28; DNA: TGTGCCAGCAGACTTAGGGGGCTCCTGGGGTACAATGAGCAGTTCTTC; CDR3: CASRLRGLLGYNEQFF
J: TRBJ2-2; D: -; size: many; V: TRBV7-9; DNA: TGTGCCAGCAGCACCCGGGACCAGGGAGAGGCCGGGGAGCTGTTTTTT; CDR3: CASSTRDQGEAGELFF
J: TRBJ2-7; D: TRBD2; size: few; V: TRBV7-6; DNA: TGTGCCAGCACTTGGAGGGAGGGGAGGAAGGAGAGCTCCTACGAGCAGTACTTC; CDR3: CASTWREGRKESSYEQYF
J: TRBJ2-1; D: TRBD2; size: many; V: TRBV10-1; DNA: TGCGCCAGCAGTGAAACGGCGGGAGCATGGAATGAGCAGTTCTTC; CDR3: CASSETAGAWNEQFF
J: TRBJ2-7; D: -; size: few; V: TRBV6-5; DNA: TGTGCCAGCAGTTGGGGGACTCCCGCCTACGAGCAGTACTTC; CDR3: CASSWGTPAYEQYF
J: TRBJ2-3; D: TRBD2; size: few; V: TRBV6-5; DNA: TGTGCCAGCAGCCGACGAACCGGGACTAGCGGGAGTCTTGTGTATTTT; CDR3: CASSRRTGTSGSLVYF
J: TRBJ2-7; D: -; size: few; V: TRBV7-8; DNA: TGTGCCAGCAGCTTAAAGGGATACTACGAGCAGTACTTC; CDR3: CASSLKGYYEQYF
J: TRBJ1-2; D: -; size: few; V: TRBV29-1; DNA: TGCAGCGTTGGGACAACCCCCCCGTCACAGGGATTGAAGGGCTACACCTTC; CDR3: CSVGTTPPSQGLKGYTF
J: TRBJ1-5; D: -; size: -; V: TRBV29-1; DNA: TGCAGCGTTTCGATCGACAGTAGCAATCAGCCCCAGCATTTT; CDR3: CSVSIDSSNQPQHF
J: TRBJ1-2; D: -; size: -; V: TRBV5-1; DNA: TGCGCCAGCAGCTTTAAGGTCAGCGAGAACTATGGCTACACCTTC; CDR3: CASSFKVSENYGYTF
J: TRBJ2-1; D: TRBD2; size: few; V: TRBV7-6; DNA: TGTGCCAGCAGCTCTCGACATGGACTAGCGGGAGGGCCAAATGAGCAGTTCTTC; CDR3: CASSSRHGLAGGPNEQFF
J: TRBJ2-2; D: -; size: few; V: TRBV7-2; DNA: TGTGCCAGCAGCTTAGGTGGCAGCAAGAACACCGGGGAGCTGTTTTTT; CDR3: CASSLGGSKNTGELFF
J: TRBJ2-7; D: -; size: few; V: TRBV6-5; DNA: TGTGCCAGCAGTTACTACAGGACCGCTGCTTTTTACGAGCAGTACTTC; CDR3: CASSYYRTAAFYEQYF
J: TRBJ1-1; D: -; size: few; V: TRBV29-1; DNA: TGCAGCGTTGAGGAATACAGGGTCACTGAAGCTTTCTTT; CDR3: CSVEEYRVTEAFF
J: TRBJ2-7; D: TRBD2; size: -; V: TRBV3-1; DNA: TGTGCCAGCAGCCAAGTGGAGTACGGGGGGTCCGAGCAGTACTTC; CDR3: CASSQVEYGGSEQYF